These T cell receptor beta chains were read from a single sample in a study of shared clonotypes between healthy human individuals. The repertoire was sequenced with immunoSEQ multiplex PCR; TCRdb's copy has only in-frame clones and lacks some. Among approximately 590,000 clones listed, about 95% were seen once. Material for sequencing was naive CD8+ T cells sorted from blood. The origin of the receptors is a woman in her 30s in good health. Each CDR3 is given with its conserved first and last residue. A D gene is named only where the DNA matches it firmly. A clone size is listed for some rows: how often the clone was seen (once, few, many), or a class if it is expanded.

TRBJ2-7 TRBV5-1 - - CASSQLIRHEQYF TGCGCCAGCAGCCAGTTGATCCGCCACGAGCAGTACTTC
TRBJ2-1 TRBV5-1 once - CASSLGIYGGSNEQFF TGCGCCAGCAGCTTGGGGATCTACGGGGGTTCCAATGAGCAGTTCTTC
TRBJ1-5 TRBV27 once - CASRKGAGTNNQPQHF TGTGCCAGCAGAAAGGGAGCAGGGACGAACAATCAGCCCCAGCATTTT
TRBJ2-1 TRBV4-1 - - CASSQGALSSYNEQFF TGCGCCAGCAGCCAAGGAGCTCTATCGTCCTACAATGAGCAGTTCTTC
TRBJ2-7 TRBV6-1 - TRBD2 CASETSGGHYEQYF TGTGCCAGCGAGACTAGCGGGGGACACTACGAGCAGTACTTC
TRBJ2-1 TRBV5-6 - - CASSLGGGSSGNEQFF TGTGCCAGCAGCTTGGGCGGCGGGTCCTCGGGGAATGAGCAGTTCTTC
TRBJ2-1 TRBV7-3 - TRBD1 CASSPGQGNEQFF TGTGCCAGCAGTCCGGGACAGGGAAATGAGCAGTTCTTC
TRBJ2-5 TRBV5-1 - TRBD2 CASSLGLLAGETQYF TGCGCCAGCAGCTTGGGTCTGCTAGCGGGAGAGACCCAGTACTTC
TRBJ2-1 TRBV7-9 - - CASSLVNEQFF TGTGCCAGCAGCTTAGTCAATGAGCAGTTCTTC
TRBJ2-1 TRBV4-1 - TRBD2 CASSAPGAGDLEQFF TGCGCCAGCAGCGCCCCGGGAGCGGGAGATCTTGAGCAGTTCTTC
TRBJ2-1 TRBV4-1 - TRBD1 CASSPKAGTGVDNEQFF TGCGCCAGCAGCCCCAAAGCCGGGACAGGGGTTGACAATGAGCAGTTCTTC
TRBJ2-1 TRBV19 - - CASSGRRDNEQFF TGTGCCAGTAGCGGGAGAAGGGACAATGAGCAGTTCTTC
TRBJ2-7 TRBV4-1 once - CASSHVAGHLSYEQYF TGCGCCAGCAGCCACGTCGCAGGGCACTTATCCTACGAGCAGTACTTC
TRBJ1-1 TRBV30 - TRBD1 CARHEITGTGEAFF TGTGCCCGCCACGAAATCACCGGGACAGGGGAAGCTTTCTTT
TRBJ1-2 TRBV27 - - CASSPSGGSARGYTF TGTGCCAGCAGTCCCTCCGGGGGTTCGGCGAGGGGCTACACCTTC
TRBJ2-7 TRBV27 few TRBD2 CASSLSTSGSSYEQYF TGTGCCAGCAGTTTATCGACAAGCGGGAGTTCCTACGAGCAGTACTTC
TRBJ1-4 TRBV27 - TRBD1 CASSLLTGDGKLFF TGTGCCAGCAGTTTATTGACAGGGGACGGAAAACTGTTTTTT
TRBJ2-7 TRBV2 - - CASSGTYEQYF TGTGCCAGCAGTGGAACCTACGAGCAGTACTTC
TRBJ1-2 TRBV28 - - CASSFTGTGYGYTF TGTGCCAGCAGTTTCACGGGGACCGGCTATGGCTACACCTTC
TRBJ2-7 TRBV19 - - CASSIPGAYEQYF TGTGCCAGTAGTATACCGGGGGCCTACGAGCAGTACTTC
TRBJ2-1 TRBV28 - TRBD2 CASSFGLAGDNEQFF TGTGCCAGCAGTTTCGGGCTAGCGGGAGACAATGAGCAGTTCTTC
TRBJ1-1 TRBV7-9 - TRBD1 CASSPSPGTGRGRDTEAFF TGTGCCAGCAGTCCTAGTCCCGGGACAGGGCGGGGAAGGGACACTGAAGCTTTCTTT
TRBJ1-2 TRBV7-9 once - CASSFYSGSGYTF TGTGCCAGCAGCTTTTACAGTGGTAGTGGCTACACCTTC
TRBJ1-2 TRBV18 once TRBD1 CASSPNRDSLWVGGYTF TGTGCCAGCTCACCGAACCGGGACAGCTTATGGGTTGGTGGCTACACCTTC
TRBJ2-7 TRBV6-5 - - CASSYGQTYEQYF TGTGCCAGCAGCTATGGACAGACCTACGAGCAGTACTTC
TRBJ2-7 TRBV5-6 - - CASSNLPDYEQYF TGTGCCAGCAGCAACCTACCCGACTACGAGCAGTACTTC
TRBJ2-7 TRBV9 - - CASSVVGRYSDEQYF TGTGCCAGCAGCGTCGTCGGGCGATATAGCGACGAGCAGTACTTC
TRBJ2-7 TRBV27 - TRBD2 CASSYFRDTTLAGHTYEQYF TGTGCCAGCAGTTACTTCCGGGACACCACACTAGCGGGACATACCTACGAGCAGTACTTC
TRBJ1-1 TRBV28 - - CASRPPDRNTEAFF TGTGCCAGCAGACCCCCGGACAGGAACACTGAAGCTTTCTTT
TRBJ2-7 TRBV29-1 - TRBD2 CSAQTSGHEQYF TGCAGCGCTCAAACTAGCGGCCACGAGCAGTACTTC
TRBJ2-7 TRBV1 - - CTSSQGLAGGEQYF TGCACCAGCAGCCAAGGACTAGCGGGAGGCGAGCAGTACTTC
TRBJ2-1 TRBV28 - TRBD2 CASSPVAGVLDEQFF TGTGCCAGCAGTCCCGTAGCGGGAGTCTTAGATGAGCAGTTCTTC
TRBJ1-1 TRBV9 - - CASSQQATAFF TGTGCCAGCAGCCAACAGGCGACAGCTTTCTTT
TRBJ1-2 TRBV25-1 - - CASSPRDDYGYTF TGTGCCAGCAGCCCGAGGGATGACTATGGCTACACCTTC
TRBJ2-7 TRBV4-2 - - CASSQEWKGYEQYF TGTGCCAGCAGCCAAGAATGGAAAGGCTACGAGCAGTACTTC
TRBJ2-5 TRBV7-9 - - CASSYTLRQETQYF TGTGCCAGCAGCTATACCCTTCGCCAAGAGACCCAGTACTTC
TRBJ2-3 TRBV28 - TRBD2 CASSSNPTSGFTDTQYF TGTGCCAGCAGTTCGAATCCCACTAGCGGCTTCACAGATACGCAGTATTTT
TRBJ2-7 TRBV5-4 - - CASSTILGGSSYEQYF TGTGCCAGCAGCACTATCCTAGGGGGGAGCTCCTACGAGCAGTACTTC
TRBJ2-7 TRBV6-1 - - CASSEGVRNYEQYF TGTGCCAGCAGTGAAGGGGTCAGAAACTACGAGCAGTACTTC
TRBJ2-5 TRBV5-1 once TRBD2 CASSLEWPSGSQETQYF TGCGCCAGCAGCTTGGAGTGGCCTAGCGGAAGCCAAGAGACCCAGTACTTC
TRBJ1-5 TRBV19 - - CASSIWVRGNQPQHF TGTGCCAGTAGTATATGGGTTAGGGGCAATCAGCCCCAGCATTTT
TRBJ1-5 TRBV11-2 - - CASSLDSSNQPQHF TGTGCCAGCAGCTTAGATTCCAGCAATCAGCCCCAGCATTTT
TRBJ2-1 TRBV7-2 - TRBD2 CASSIGLAAYNEQFF TGTGCCAGCAGCATAGGACTAGCGGCTTACAATGAGCAGTTCTTC
TRBJ1-2 TRBV29-1 - - CSVDNEDYGYTF TGCAGCGTTGATAACGAAGACTATGGCTACACCTTC
TRBJ2-1 TRBV20-1 - - CSAREGTPQFF TGCAGTGCTAGGGAAGGGACTCCACAGTTCTTC
TRBJ2-1 TRBV27 - - CASSLGVWSNNEQFF TGTGCCAGCAGTTTAGGAGTTTGGTCAAACAATGAGCAGTTCTTC
TRBJ2-7 TRBV18 - - CASSPGPDSSYEQYF TGTGCCAGCTCACCAGGTCCAGATAGCTCCTACGAGCAGTACTTC
TRBJ2-7 TRBV27 - TRBD2 CASRPGLAGAREQYF TGTGCCAGCAGACCAGGACTAGCGGGAGCTCGGGAGCAGTACTTC
TRBJ2-7 TRBV6-1 - TRBD2 CASSDRSGGRSYEQYF TGTGCCAGCAGTGACCGGTCGGGCGGGAGGTCCTACGAGCAGTACTTC
TRBJ2-3 TRBV2 - - CASIPRPPTDTQYF TGTGCCAGCATCCCCCGCCCCCCCACAGATACGCAGTATTTT
TRBJ1-5 TRBV28 - - CASSLRAGGGGDQPQHF TGTGCCAGCAGTTTACGGGCCGGGGGCGGCGGTGATCAGCCCCAGCATTTT
TRBJ1-1 TRBV19 - - CASSIAPTVTEAFF TGTGCCAGTAGTATCGCCCCGACCGTGACTGAAGCTTTCTTT
TRBJ1-2 TRBV5-1 - - CASSLVTGEATF TGCGCCAGCAGCTTGGTTACGGGGGAGGCTACCTTC
TRBJ2-1 TRBV13 - TRBD2 CASSLGLAGGSEQFF TGTGCCAGCAGCTTAGGCCTAGCGGGAGGTTCCGAGCAGTTCTTC
TRBJ2-4 TRBV4-2 - - CASPQGGLAKNIQYF TGTGCCAGCCCCCAGGGAGGACTAGCCAAAAACATTCAGTACTTC